The 27 T cell receptor beta chains in this list originate from one sample, sequenced in a study of T-cell memory formation after mild COVID-19. MiXCR was run by TCRdb on the 5' RACE reads, yielding one entry per CDR3 protein. The sample includes some 300,000 distinct CDR3 sequences, roughly 19% of them seen just once. Sequenced sample: PBMCs or a T cell subset sorted from them (not recorded which). Receptors originate from a man aged 18 to 30 who had mild COVID-19 (a few samples of this study predate the infection). Cell type and time point are not known.

This chain uses TRBV7-3 with TRBJ1-1; a possible D gene is TRBD1 (6 bases). Germline V CDR1 and CDR2: SGHTA, FQGTGA. This CDR3 contains 11 residues. Trimming took 4 bases from V and 8 from J, leaving 8 bases between them. CDR3 sequence reads: CASSSGQEAFF. The CDR3 DNA follows: TGTGCCAGCAGCTCAGGACAGGAAGCTTTCTTT.

The chain links TRBV9 to TRBJ1-2, with TRBD1 matching 10 bases. This CDR3 comprises 16 residues. Germline V gives CDR1 SGDLS, CDR2 YYNGEE. After removal of 3 bases from V and 4 bases from J, the junction contained 9 bases not matched to a gene. This chain's CDR3 is CASSEPRDRGIYGYTF. CDR3 sequence (DNA): TGTGCCAGCAGCGAACCTAGGGACAGGGGAATCTATGGCTACACCTTC.

The V gene is TRBV27, the J gene TRBJ2-7; a possible D gene is TRBD1 (5 bases). Trimming stripped 2 bases from V and 6 bases from J, with 11 bases between. CDR1 is MNHEY, CDR2 SMNVEV, per germline (reference sequence). The CDR3 loop spans 13 amino acids. DNA of the CDR3: TGTGCCAGCAGTTTACAGGGTAGTGGCGAGCAGTACTTC. Translated: CASSLQGSGEQYF.

This clonotype was detected a few times. The V and J genes are TRBV18 and TRBJ1-1; 8 bases are shared with TRBD1. CDR1 and CDR2 from the germline V gene are KGHSH and LQKENI. Trimming at V came to 7 bases and at J to 4 bases, leaving 5 bases not matched to a gene. The CDR3 runs to 13 residues. This chain's CDR3 is CASFGQGGTEAFF. The CDR3, as DNA: TGTGCCAGCTTTGGACAGGGAGGCACTGAAGCTTTCTTT.

The chain couples TRBV15 to TRBJ2-3, with D tentatively TRBD2 (5 bases). Germline V gives CDR1 LNHNV, CDR2 YYDKDF (reference sequence). This CDR3 region has 14 residues. Trimming removed 3 bases from V and 4 bases from J, with 11 bases in between. Here the CDR3 DNA reads TGTGCCACCAGCAGCCCTAGCAGCGCAGATACGCAGTATTTT. As protein: CATSSPSSADTQYF.

This clonotype was counted many times. The rearrangement joins TRBV4-1 to TRBJ1-1; 9 bases line up with TRBD1. Trimming took 3 bases from V and 1 from J; bases not matched to a gene: 15. The CDR3 covers 19 residues. Germline CDR1 is MGHRA and CDR2 is YSYEKL. DNA of the CDR3: TGCGCCAGCAGCCACGCTCAACAGGGGGCCGCGGATAGGAACACTGAAGCTTTCTTT. Residues: CASSHAQQGAADRNTEAFF.

The chain combines TRBV6-1 with TRBJ2-2; TRBD2 agrees at 13 bases. The CDR3 is 16 amino acids. V shed 6 bases and J 0 bases; nucleotides not matched to a gene: 1. Germline lookup yields CDR1 MNHNS and CDR2 SASEGT. CDR3 bases: TGTGCCAGCAGGGGACTAGCGGGGCCGAACACCGGGGAGCTGTTTTTT. Translating it yields CASRGLAGPNTGELFF.

This clonotype turned up a few times. This chain uses TRBV5-1 with TRBJ2-5; 7 bases are a match to TRBD2. Germline V CDR1 and CDR2: SGHRS, YFSETQ. The J segment lost 1 base and the V segment lost 5 bases, leaving 5 bases of the junction unmatched. The CDR3 covers 14 residues. CDR3 nucleotide sequence: TGCGCCAGCAGGGCGGGAGTTCTCCAAGAGACCCAGTACTTC. It yields the protein CASRAGVLQETQYF.

The V call is TRBV12-3 or TRBV12-4, the J call TRBJ2-2; 9 nucleotides agree with TRBD2. The V and J ends lost 5 bases and 4 bases, in that order; junction bases with no gene match: 5. The CDR3 is 15 residues long. The CDR3 loop reads CASSAPTSGTGELFF. CDR3 nucleotides: TGTGCCAGCAGTGCCCCGACTAGCGGCACCGGGGAGCTGTTTTTT.

This clonotype was picked up a small number of times. This chain uses TRBV29-1 with TRBJ2-1; D assignment may be TRBD1 or TRBD2 (6 bases each). Trimming took 4 bases from V and 6 from J, leaving 16 bases between them. This CDR3 spans 14 amino acids. CDR1 is SQVTM and CDR2 is ANQGSEA in the germline V gene. The CDR3 spells CSVGGDARGNEQFF. In DNA form, the CDR3 reads TGCAGCGTTGGGGGGGACGCCAGGGGCAATGAGCAGTTCTTC.

This clonotype was seen a few times. The chain recombines TRBV5-1 with TRBJ1-4; 8 nucleotides line up with TRBD1. This CDR3 is built from 17 residues. Trimming took 0 bases from V and 8 from J; bases not matched to a gene: 12. Germline CDR1 reads SGHRS; CDR2 reads YFSETQ. CDR3: CASSLAGLRDRLEKLFF. In DNA, the CDR3 is TGCGCCAGCAGCTTGGCAGGACTCCGGGACAGGCTAGAAAAACTGTTTTTT.

Only a few counts were recorded for this clonotype. J is TRBJ2-2 and V is TRBV24-1, with D possibly being TRBD1 (5 bases). The V and J ends lost 0 bases and 8 bases respectively, with 6 bases between them. This CDR3 spans 13 amino acids. Germline V gene data show CDR1 as KGHDR and CDR2 as SFDVKD. As DNA, the CDR3 is TGTGCCACCAGTGATTTGAGGACAGGGGAGCTGTTTTTT. Translation gives CATSDLRTGELFF.

The chain combines TRBV7-3 with TRBJ2-1; TRBD2 matches at 7 bases. Germline values: CDR1 SGHTA, CDR2 FQGTGA. The trim removed 0 bases at V and 8 bases at J, leaving 7 bases unmatched. There are 15 residues in the CDR3. The CDR3 loop is CASSLTAGLADEQFF. The CDR3 bases are TGTGCCAGCAGCTTAACGGCGGGCCTAGCGGATGAGCAGTTCTTC.

V is TRBV12-3 or TRBV12-4 and J is TRBJ1-3; D is perhaps TRBD1 (5 bases). Trimming stripped 6 bases from V and 3 bases from J, with 21 bases between. This CDR3 has 17 amino acids. DNA of the CDR3: TGTGCCAGCAGCTTAAGACGTGGGGCCTCTCGTGGAAACACCATATATTTT. It encodes CASSLRRGASRGNTIYF.

The chain carries TRBV5-1 and TRBJ2-3; tentatively, D is TRBD1 or TRBD2 (5 bases each). V dropped 0 bases and J dropped 3 bases, with 14 bases sitting between them. Germline lookup yields CDR1 SGHRS and CDR2 YFSETQ. The CDR3 has 16 amino acids. Here the CDR3 reads CASSLGGGRSTDTQYF. In nucleotides, the CDR3 is TGCGCCAGCAGCTTGGGTGGGGGACGATCAACAGATACGCAGTATTTT.

This clonotype was observed a handful of times. This rearrangement joins TRBV5-6 to TRBJ2-5; TRBD2 might be the D (5 bases). The germline V gene encodes CDR1 SGHDT and CDR2 YYEEEE. The V end lost 6 bases, the J end lost 3 bases, and 15 bases lay between the germline ends. The CDR3 has 14 residues. The CDR3 loop is CASNPFRGEETQYF. The CDR3 nucleotides are TGTGCCAGCAACCCGTTCCGGGGTGAAGAGACCCAGTACTTC. The full variable domain, in which reference TRBV5-6 and TRBJ2-5 provide the parts outside the CDR3, is DAGVTQSPTHLIKTRGQQVTLRCSPKSGHDTVSWYQQALGQGPQFIFQYYEEEERQRGNFPDRFSGHQFPNYSSELNVNALLLGDSALYLCASNPFRGEETQYFGPGTRLLVL.

This clonotype was seen a handful of times. This rearrangement joins TRBV28 to TRBJ1-4; 7 bases are a match to TRBD1. Trimming at V came to 10 bases and at J to 6 bases, leaving 8 bases not matched to a gene. Per the germline V gene, CDR1 is MDHEN and CDR2 is SYDVKM. The CDR3 is made up of 13 amino acids. The CDR3 loop reads CATRTGGDEKLFF. For the CDR3, the DNA is TGTGCCACCCGGACAGGAGGCGATGAAAAACTGTTTTTT.

The gene calls are TRBV7-2 and TRBJ1-3; weak D call: TRBD1 (6 bases). V was cut by 5 bases and J by 7 bases, with 15 bases left in between. This CDR3 comprises 14 residues. Germline-derived CDR1 and CDR2 are SGHTA and FQGNSA. This CDR3 reads CASSADGQFNTIYF. The DNA of the CDR3 is TGTGCCAGCAGCGCGGACGGACAGTTTAACACCATATATTTT.

This clonotype showed up just a few times. The CDR3 here is CASSSGPGTEAFF. The CDR3 DNA reads as TGCGCCAGCAGTTCAGGACCAGGGACTGAAGCTTTCTTT. V and J are TRBV5-1 and TRBJ1-1; D perhaps matches TRBD1 (5 bases). CDR3 length: 13 residues. Germline-derived CDR1 and CDR2 are SGHRS and YFSETQ. V lost 5 bases and J lost 5, with 13 bases in between.

This clonotype was seen more than once but under ten times. The CDR3 sequence is CASQGYEQYF. In DNA, the CDR3 is TGTGCCAGCCAGGGATACGAGCAGTACTTC. This chain links TRBV28 with TRBJ2-7, with D tentatively TRBD1 (5 bases). The V end lost 8 bases, the J end lost 4 bases, and 6 bases lay between the germline ends. The length of the CDR3 is 10 residues. Germline CDR1 and CDR2: MDHEN and SYDVKM.

The chain uses TRBV3-1 and TRBJ1-6; D remains ambiguous. The CDR3 extends over 17 amino acids. The germline CDR1 and CDR2 sequences are LGHDT and YNNKEL (reference sequence). V lost 1 base, J lost 7 bases, and 17 bases lay in between. The CDR3 is CASSQGRLGLRNSPLHF. DNA of the CDR3: TGTGCCAGCAGCCAAGGACGTTTAGGGCTAAGAAATTCACCCCTCCACTTT.

A few counts support this clonotype. The CDR3 is CSVAWTERNTEAFF. The CDR3 DNA reads TGCAGCGTCGCGTGGACAGAACGGAACACTGAAGCTTTCTTT. The genes are TRBV29-1 and TRBJ1-1; D might be TRBD1 (6 bases). The CDR3 totals 14 residues. The V and J ends lost 6 bases and 1 base respectively, with 15 bases between them. Germline V lookup: CDR1 SQVTM, CDR2 ANQGSEA.

The chain couples TRBV15 to TRBJ2-7, with D hard to call. The CDR3 extends over 14 amino acids. Germline CDR1 and CDR2: LNHNV and YYDKDF (reference sequence). V lost 1 base and J 7 bases, leaving 14 bases between the germline ends. CDR3 coding DNA: TGTGCCACCAGCAGAGGTGGCCTTTGGTGGGAGCAGTACTTC. Translating gives CATSRGGLWWEQYF.

The chain employs TRBV20-1 and TRBJ1-1; no clear D. This CDR3 comprises 12 residues. Germline loops: CDR1 DFQATT, CDR2 SNEGSKA (reference sequence). V shed 5 bases and J shed 4 bases, with 11 bases lying between them. CDR3 nucleotide sequence: TGCAGTGCTCCGGACGGATTCACTGAAGCTTTCTTT. It translates to CSAPDGFTEAFF.

The chain carries TRBV6-5 and TRBJ2-7; D may be TRBD1 (6 bases). CDR1 is MNHEY, CDR2 SVGAGI, per germline. The germline V and J ends were trimmed by 5 bases and 0 bases, with 14 bases remaining between them. This CDR3 contains 15 residues. The CDR3 protein is CASSPLQGNSYEQYV. The CDR3, as DNA: TGTGCCAGCAGTCCCTTACAGGGAAACTCCTACGAGCAGTACGTC.

Details on this clonotype: Sequence at one end of the junction differs from germline and may be a read error. The chain links TRBV18 to TRBJ2-5; 8 nucleotides align to TRBD1. Germline CDR1 and CDR2: KGHSH and LQKENI. The CDR3 is made up of 14 amino acids. The CDR3 here is CASSTRTGKENQYF. Written as DNA, the CDR3 is TGTGCCAGCTCAACGCGGACAGGGAAGGAGAACCAGTACTTC.

The gene calls are TRBV7-9 and TRBJ2-1, with 8 bases matching TRBD2. The CDR3 is 12 amino acids. Germline loops: CDR1 SEHNR, CDR2 FQNEAQ (reference sequence). The CDR3 DNA is TGTGCGCTGGAGCGGGGGAAATATGAGCAGTTCTTC. It encodes CALERGKYEQFF.